Each of the 23 T cell receptor beta chains below was sequenced from the same sample in a study of blood T cells in healthy people across ages. The use of a sample-barcoded 5' primer and a J-beta primer mix characterized a second PCR of roughly 6 to 11 cycles. MiXCR, applied by TCRdb to the 5' RACE reads, yields one record per CDR3 protein. The sample holds 550,000 to 750,000 distinct CDR3 sequences, over 20% seen once. Specimen: blood. These receptors came from a man in his 70s in good health.

This sequence joins TRBV7-9 and TRBJ1-1; D perhaps matches TRBD1 (6 bases). V gave up 1 base and J gave up 5 bases, with 17 bases separating them. CDR1 and CDR2 from the germline V gene are SEHNR and FQNEAQ (reference sequence). This CDR3 has 16 residues. CDR3 loop: CASSLVARGERTEAFF. Written as DNA, the CDR3 is TGTGCCAGCAGCTTAGTCGCCAGGGGAGAACGGACTGAAGCTTTCTTT.

This clonotype was seen a handful of times. The genes are TRBV5-1 and TRBJ2-5, with 8 positions matching TRBD1. With the DNA end fitting TRBJ2-1 better, the J assignment may be wrong. Germline CDR1 SGHRS, CDR2 YFSETQ. This CDR3 region has 14 residues. The CDR3 loop reads CASSRTGLINEQFF. CDR3 DNA: TGCGCCAGCAGCCGGACAGGGTTGATCAATGAGCAGTTCTTC.

On this clonotype: The junction and the germline gene differ at one end; a read error may be behind it. CDR3 sequence (DNA): TGTGCCAGCAGCATACCCGGGAGCTCCCACGAGCAGTACTTC. Translating gives CASSIPGSSHEQYF. The chain carries TRBV5-6 and TRBJ2-7, with D tentatively TRBD2 (6 bases). This CDR3 is 14 amino acids long. Germline-derived CDR1 and CDR2 are SGHDT and YYEEEE.

This clonotype was seen a handful of times. The V gene is TRBV3-1, the J gene TRBJ2-1; 12 nucleotides align to TRBD2. Unmatched junction bases numbered 4, after V lost 1 base and J lost 9 bases. The V gene's germline CDR1 is LGHDT and CDR2 YNNKEL (reference sequence). The CDR3 sequence is 15 residues long. As DNA, the CDR3 is TGTGCCAGCAGCCAAGTCCTAGCGGGAGGGGGTGAGCAGTTCTTC. Its translation: CASSQVLAGGGEQFF.

This clonotype was seen a few times. The J gene is TRBJ1-1, the V gene TRBV29-1, with 10 nucleotides matching TRBD1. The ends lost 5 bases at V and 2 bases at J; junction bases unmatched: 8. This CDR3 is 15 amino acids long. Germline lookup yields CDR1 SQVTM and CDR2 ANQGSEA. The CDR3 sequence: CSVPGQGTLNTEAFF. The CDR3, as DNA: TGCAGCGTTCCGGGACAGGGGACCCTTAACACTGAAGCTTTCTTT.

The V and J genes are TRBV13 and TRBJ2-7, with TRBD1 identical over 10 bases. CDR1 and CDR2 (germline): PRHDT, FYEKMQ (reference sequence). CDR3 length equals 16 residues. The V segment lost 3 bases and the J segment 5 bases; nucleotides outside the gene matches: 10. CDR3 sequence reads: CASSFYRRTGGDEQYF. The CDR3 nucleotides are TGTGCCAGCAGCTTCTACAGACGGACAGGGGGAGACGAGCAGTACTTC.

This clonotype was observed a handful of times. The V and J genes are TRBV13 and TRBJ2-4; D is tentatively TRBD1 or TRBD2 (6 bases each). The germline V gene has CDR1 PRHDT and CDR2 FYEKMQ (reference sequence). The CDR3 runs 15 residues. Trimming took 6 bases from V and 0 from J, leaving 12 bases between them. CDR3: CASRAGDLAKNIQYF. CDR3 DNA: TGTGCCAGCAGGGCAGGGGACTTAGCCAAAAACATTCAGTACTTC.

V gene TRBV5-6 combines with J gene TRBJ2-1, with 8 bases lining up with TRBD2. The CDR3 runs 13 residues. Per germline, CDR1 SGHDT and CDR2 YYEEEE. The ends lost 4 bases at V and 16 bases at J; junction bases unmatched: 13. CDR3 nucleotide sequence: TGTGCCAGCAGCGACACCGGGACTAGGAATTTATTCTTC. Its translation: CASSDTGTRNLFF. The full variable domain, its missing parts supplied by reference TRBV5-6 and TRBJ2-1, is DAGVTQSPTHLIKTRGQQVTLRCSPKSGHDTVSWYQQALGQGPQFIFQYYEEEERQRGNFPDRFSGHQFPNYSSELNVNALLLGDSALYLCASSDTGTRNLFFGPGTRLTVL.

This clonotype was counted a few times. The V call is TRBV29-1, the J call TRBJ2-3; perhaps TRBD2 as D (5 bases). V was clipped by 7 bases and J by 5 bases, with 13 bases between them. From germline, CDR1 is SQVTM and CDR2 ANQGSEA. CDR3 length equals 12 residues. Here the CDR3 reads CSAIGLKDTQYF. CDR3 coding DNA: TGCAGCGCCATCGGACTGAAAGATACGCAGTATTTT.

J is TRBJ2-1 and V is TRBV5-6, with D possibly matching TRBD2 (6 bases). V was clipped by 0 bases and J by 0 bases, with 10 bases between them. This CDR3 comprises 16 residues. Germline CDR1 reads SGHDT; CDR2 reads YYEEEE. The CDR3 loop is CASSLGRDFSYNEQFF. The CDR3 nucleotides are TGTGCCAGCAGCTTGGGCCGGGACTTCTCCTACAATGAGCAGTTCTTC. Full variable domain (rest looked up from reference TRBV5-6 and TRBJ2-1): DAGVTQSPTHLIKTRGQQVTLRCSPKSGHDTVSWYQQALGQGPQFIFQYYEEEERQRGNFPDRFSGHQFPNYSSELNVNALLLGDSALYLCASSLGRDFSYNEQFFGPGTRLTVL.

The chain links TRBV20-1 to TRBJ2-7; D remains ambiguous. Germline assignment: CDR1 DFQATT and CDR2 SNEGSKA (reference sequence). The CDR3 has 13 residues. V was pared by 2 bases and J by 6 bases, with 14 bases between. CDR3 protein: CSARTPSIGEQYF. The CDR3 DNA follows: TGCAGTGCTAGAACCCCTAGTATTGGCGAGCAGTACTTC.

J is TRBJ2-1 and V is TRBV12-5; TRBD1 is a possible D gene (6 bases). The germline V and J ends were trimmed by 5 bases and 10 bases, with 15 bases remaining between them. CDR3 length: 13 amino acids. The germline V gene encodes CDR1 LGHNT and CDR2 FRNRAP. Here the CDR3 reads CASGPEPGTEQFF. CDR3 nucleotide sequence: TGTGCTAGTGGTCCCGAACCCGGGACAGAGCAGTTCTTC.

A few counts support this clonotype. Just one base apart from a much larger clone, this may be a read error. The chain carries TRBV6-6 and TRBJ2-3, with D hard to call. Germline assignment: CDR1 MNHNY and CDR2 SVGAGI (reference sequence). This CDR3 spans 12 amino acids. V lost 6 bases and J 0 bases, leaving 4 bases between the germline ends. The CDR3 DNA reads as TGTGCCAGCAGATCAAGCACAGATACGCAGTATTTT. Translation: CASRSSTDTQYF.

This clonotype was seen only a few times. This chain links TRBV28 with TRBJ2-2; 12 bases are shared with TRBD2. With 5 bases clipped from V and 5 bases from J, the junction kept 3 bases outside the gene matches. Germline CDR1 and CDR2: MDHEN and SYDVKM. The CDR3 runs to 15 residues. CDR3 DNA: TGTGCCAGCAGTGCCGGGACTAGCGGGACCGGGGAGCTGTTTTTT. Its protein product is CASSAGTSGTGELFF.

This clonotype was seen repeatedly, ten times or more. The chain uses TRBV12-3 or TRBV12-4 and TRBJ1-2; D ambiguous. The V and J ends lost 3 bases and 2 bases respectively, with 7 bases between them. This CDR3 is 13 amino acids long. Written as DNA, the CDR3 is TGTGCCAGCAGTTTCTCAGCAAACTATGGCTACACCTTC. Encoded protein: CASSFSANYGYTF.

In the case of this clonotype: A junction boundary mismatches the germline segment, possibly from a read error. This chain uses TRBV6-5 with TRBJ2-1; no definite D call. CDR1 MNHEY and CDR2 SVGAGI come from the germline V gene. The length of the CDR3 is 19 residues. CDR3 region: CASSQLEPPSRSSYNEQFF. The CDR3 coding sequence is TGTGCCAGCAGCCAACTCGAGCCGCCGAGCAGGAGCTCCTACAATGAGCAGTTTTTC.

The rearrangement joins TRBV14 to TRBJ1-5; 10 bases are a match to TRBD1. The CDR3 sequence is 16 residues long. The germline V gene has CDR1 SGHDN and CDR2 FVKESK. After removal of 3 bases from V and 5 bases from J, the junction contained 7 bases not matched to a gene. The CDR3 loop is CASSHQGQGEYQPQHF. The CDR3 region has the DNA TGTGCCAGCAGCCATCAAGGACAGGGGGAGTATCAGCCCCAGCATTTT. Together with reference TRBV14 and TRBJ1-5, the CDR3 gives the full variable domain: EAGVTQFPSHSVIEKGQTVTLRCDPISGHDNLYWYRRVMGKEIKFLLHFVKESKQDESGMPNNRFLAERTGGTYSTLKVQPAELEDSGVYFCASSHQGQGEYQPQHFGDGTRLSIL.

The rearrangement uses TRBV2 and TRBJ2-1; D may be TRBD1 or TRBD2 (5 bases each). Trimming stripped 5 bases from V and 3 bases from J, with 11 bases between. CDR1 and CDR2 (germline): SNHLY, FYNNEI. This CDR3 spans 14 amino acids. As DNA, the CDR3 is TGTGCCAGCAGTCGGGACCACGACTACAATGAGCAGTTCTTC. Protein: CASSRDHDYNEQFF.

This clonotype was seen only a few times. This chain uses TRBV5-1 with TRBJ2-4; TRBD1 agrees at 8 bases. J was trimmed by 8 bases and V by 4 bases; bases with no gene match: 8. The CDR3 covers 14 residues. Germline values: CDR1 SGHRS, CDR2 YFSETQ. The CDR3 DNA follows: TGCGCCAGCAGCCTGACAGGGGATGGAGACATTCAGTACTTC. Protein: CASSLTGDGDIQYF. Supplemented by reference TRBV5-1 and TRBJ2-4, the full variable domain reads KAGVTQTPRYLIKTRGQQVTLSCSPISGHRSVSWYQQTPGQGLQFLFEYFSETQRNKGNFPGRFSGRQFSNSRSEMNVSTLELGDSALYLCASSLTGDGDIQYFGAGTRLSVL.

The chain employs TRBV28 and TRBJ2-7, with D possibly matching TRBD2 (5 bases). Per the germline V gene, CDR1 is MDHEN and CDR2 is SYDVKM. V was clipped by 11 bases and J by 0 bases, with 11 bases between them. This CDR3 is 12 amino acids long. The CDR3, as DNA: TGTGCCGCCGAGGGCCGCTCCTACGAGCAGTACTTC. It yields the protein CAAEGRSYEQYF.

A remark on this clonotype: This may be a read error: a much more frequent sequence differs by one nucleotide. The chain employs TRBV12-3 or TRBV12-4 and TRBJ2-5, with D hard to call. The CDR3 sequence is 14 residues long. The CDR3 protein is CACSLNSYQETQYF. DNA for the CDR3: TGTGCCTGCAGTTTAAACTCGTACCAAGAGACCCAGTACTTC.

This clonotype was found a few times. The chain employs TRBV9 and TRBJ2-1; D is undetermined. The CDR3 runs to 14 residues. Per germline, CDR1 SGDLS and CDR2 YYNGEE. V gave up 0 bases and J gave up 7 bases, with 11 bases separating them. CDR3 sequence reads: CASSVEIGRNEQFF. The CDR3 DNA reads as TGTGCCAGCAGCGTAGAAATAGGCAGGAATGAGCAGTTCTTC.

The rearrangement links TRBV20-1 to TRBJ2-7, with D tentatively TRBD2 (6 bases). Per germline, CDR1 DFQATT and CDR2 SNEGSKA (reference sequence). This CDR3 comprises 14 residues. V shed 1 base and J shed 1 base, with 11 bases lying between them. The CDR3 sequence is CSARGEAPSYEQYF. The CDR3 DNA follows: TGCAGTGCTAGAGGGGAGGCCCCTTCCTACGAGCAGTACTTC.